The 26 T cell receptor beta chains listed next were all sequenced from one sample in a study of cytomegalovirus exposure and HLA in healthy donors. Primers: 60 Vbeta forward and 13 Jbeta reverse. Here immunoSEQ multiplex PCR was the method, and the copy in TCRdb shows in-frame clones only, minus some. Here the sample spans fewer than 75,000 clones, around 85% being singletons. The sequencing input was PBMCs. The source of these receptors is a woman in her 30s in good health and CMV-seronegative.

This sequence joins TRBV5-4 and TRBJ2-5; 8 bases agree with TRBD1. Germline CDR1 and CDR2: SGHNT and YYREEE (reference sequence). Trimming cost V 2 bases and J 4 bases; bases outside gene matches: 7. The CDR3 consists of 15 residues. Here the CDR3 reads CASSFATGDAETQYF. The CDR3 DNA reads TGTGCCAGCAGCTTCGCGACAGGGGATGCAGAGACCCAGTACTTC.

This chain uses TRBV30 with TRBJ1-2; D is unclear. The length of the CDR3 is 10 residues. V gave up 5 bases and J gave up 8 bases, with 9 bases separating them. CDR1 GTSNPN and CDR2 SVGIG come from the germline V gene (reference sequence). CDR3 sequence: CAWLKEGYTF. In DNA form, the CDR3 reads TGTGCCTGGCTTAAGGAGGGCTACACCTTC.

The chain uses TRBV19 and TRBJ2-1; D is undetermined. V lost 1 base and J lost 8, with 12 bases in between. CDR3 length: 14 residues. Germline V gene data show CDR1 as LNHDA and CDR2 as SQIVND (reference sequence). CDR3 in DNA: TGTGCCAGTAGTATAGGTCCCCGCCAGGATGAGCAGTTCTTC. It codes for CASSIGPRQDEQFF.

The count of this clone is one. The chain recombines TRBV19 with TRBJ1-1; TRBD1 is a possible D gene (6 bases). This CDR3 spans 16 amino acids. The germline V and J ends were trimmed by 3 bases and 0 bases, with 14 bases remaining between them. The germline V gene has CDR1 LNHDA and CDR2 SQIVND (reference sequence). The CDR3 DNA follows: TGTGCCAGTAGTATTCCCCGGGGGGCCTTGAACACTGAAGCTTTCTTT. Amino acid sequence: CASSIPRGALNTEAFF.

The J gene is TRBJ1-5, the V gene TRBV6-4; D not certain. V lost 3 bases, J lost 10 bases, and 13 bases lay in between. The germline V gene has CDR1 MRHNA and CDR2 SNTAGT. CDR3 length: 13 residues. CDR3 bases: TGTGCCAGCAGTGAAAGCAGACTTTCACCCCAGCATTTT. It encodes CASSESRLSPQHF.

The rearrangement links TRBV10-3 to TRBJ1-3; D remains unclear. The V and J ends lost 3 bases and 7 bases respectively, with 10 bases between them. Germline V gene sequence: CDR1 ENHRY, CDR2 SYGVKD. There are 13 residues in the CDR3. CDR3 DNA sequence: TGTGCCATCAGTGACCAGACACCGAACACCATATATTTT. Its translation: CAISDQTPNTIYF.

This clone was detected a few times. The J gene is TRBJ1-2, the V gene TRBV19, with D tentatively TRBD1 (5 bases). V was cut by 11 bases and J by 7 bases, with 20 bases left in between. The CDR3 contains 13 residues. Germline assignment: CDR1 LNHDA and CDR2 SQIVND (reference sequence). The CDR3 loop reads CARHPERGGGYTF. The CDR3 DNA follows: TGTGCCCGACACCCGGAGCGGGGGGGTGGCTACACCTTC.

This clone was seen a single time. This chain joins TRBV4-1 and TRBJ1-1; 10 bases map to TRBD1. The trim removed 4 bases at V and 4 bases at J, leaving 6 bases unmatched. CDR3 length: 15 amino acids. CDR1 MGHRA and CDR2 YSYEKL come from the germline V gene. The CDR3 spells CASSRPGQGSTEAFF. In DNA form, the CDR3 reads TGCGCCAGCAGCCGACCGGGACAGGGGTCCACTGAAGCTTTCTTT.

V and J are TRBV7-8 and TRBJ1-2, with TRBD1 matching over 8 bases. CDR3 size: 16 residues. CDR1 and CDR2 (germline): SGHVS, FQNEAQ. V lost 5 bases, J lost 3 bases, and 11 bases stayed unmatched. CDR3 bases: TGTGCCAGCAGCCCCCGGGGACAGGATACGTACTATGGCTACACCTTC. This translates into CASSPRGQDTYYGYTF.

The V and J genes are TRBV6-5 and TRBJ2-3; 7 positions agree with TRBD2. Germline loops: CDR1 MNHEY, CDR2 SVGAGI. The J segment lost 0 bases and the V segment lost 2 bases, leaving 5 bases of the junction unmatched. This CDR3 is built from 16 residues. CDR3 sequence: CASSYGRATSTDTQYF. The CDR3 coding sequence is TGTGCCAGCAGTTACGGGAGGGCCACTAGCACAGATACGCAGTATTTT.

This chain links TRBV7-2 with TRBJ2-1, with TRBD2 matching 12 bases. Germline V lookup: CDR1 SGHTA, CDR2 FQGNSA. This CDR3 spans 15 amino acids. V lost 5 bases, J lost 8 bases, and 7 bases stayed unmatched. Here the CDR3 reads CASSPLAGGPHEQFF. CDR3 DNA sequence: TGTGCCAGCAGCCCTCTAGCGGGGGGGCCCCATGAGCAGTTCTTC. Based on the CDR3 plus reference TRBV7-2 and TRBJ2-1, the full variable domain is GAGVSQSPSNKVTEKGKDVELRCDPISGHTALYWYRQSLGQGLEFLIYFQGNSAPDKSGLPSDRFSAERTGGSVSTLTIQRTQQEDSAVYLCASSPLAGGPHEQFFGPGTRLTVL.

This clone was seen once. The chain uses TRBV7-2 and TRBJ2-5; no clear D. The germline V gene encodes CDR1 SGHTA and CDR2 FQGNSA. V was cut by 3 bases and J by 4 bases, with 6 bases left in between. The CDR3 totals 12 residues. The CDR3 sequence is CASSFYGETQYF. Here the CDR3 DNA reads TGTGCCAGCAGCTTTTACGGAGAGACCCAGTACTTC.

The chain is built from TRBV10-3 and TRBJ2-1; no firm D call. The CDR3 extends over 14 amino acids. Germline V gene data show CDR1 as ENHRY and CDR2 as SYGVKD. Deletions cut 3 bases from V and 3 bases from J, with 9 bases between. Here the CDR3 reads CAISDNRIYNEQFF. The CDR3 DNA sequence: TGTGCCATCAGTGATAACAGAATCTACAATGAGCAGTTCTTC.

This clone was detected only a few times. This chain links TRBV19 with TRBJ2-2, with a possible D match to TRBD2 (5 bases). Germline V CDR1 and CDR2: LNHDA, SQIVND (reference sequence). Trimming left V 1 base short and J 1 base short, with 13 bases between. The CDR3 runs 17 residues. The CDR3 nucleotides are TGTGCCAGTAGTATAGGGGGTCTGGGAGTGAACACCGGGGAGCTGTTTTTT. This gives the protein CASSIGGLGVNTGELFF.

This clone was picked up one time. The chain is built from TRBV5-1 and TRBJ2-5, with 12 bases aligning to TRBD1. The CDR3 loop spans 19 amino acids. The J segment lost 1 base and the V segment lost 0 bases, leaving 10 bases of the junction unmatched. CDR1 is SGHRS and CDR2 is YFSETQ in the germline V gene. CDR3 protein: CASSLVSGQGALPQETQYF. For the CDR3, the DNA is TGCGCCAGCAGCTTGGTTTCGGGACAGGGGGCACTACCCCAAGAGACCCAGTACTTC.

The chain couples TRBV18 to TRBJ1-2, with 7 bases matching TRBD1. The CDR3 is 14 residues long. Per the germline V gene, CDR1 is KGHSH and CDR2 is LQKENI. V dropped 5 bases and J dropped 5; count of bases not matched to a gene: 8. CDR3 nucleotides: TGTGCCAGCTCATTAGCCGGGACAGATTATGGCTACACCTTC. Residues: CASSLAGTDYGYTF.

The chain carries TRBV7-2 and TRBJ2-7, with 8 bases fitting TRBD2. Per the germline V gene, CDR1 is SGHTA and CDR2 is FQGNSA. Trimming cost V 2 bases and J 7 bases; bases outside gene matches: 10. The CDR3 is 15 amino acids. The CDR3: CASSLFGGGRLEQYF. CDR3 sequence (DNA): TGTGCCAGCAGCTTATTCGGGGGGGGCCGCTTGGAGCAGTACTTC.

The chain employs TRBV7-2 and TRBJ2-5, with a weak D call TRBD1 (5 bases). V was cut by 0 bases and J by 5 bases, with 13 bases left in between. CDR1 is SGHTA and CDR2 is FQGNSA in the germline V gene. This CDR3 has 15 residues. CDR3 region: CASSLALREGETQYF. DNA for the CDR3: TGTGCCAGCAGCTTAGCGCTCAGGGAAGGGGAGACCCAGTACTTC.

The chain carries TRBV7-2 and TRBJ1-1; no clear D. The germline V and J ends were trimmed by 5 bases and 4 bases, with 11 bases remaining between them. Germline loops: CDR1 SGHTA, CDR2 FQGNSA. This CDR3 comprises 13 residues. The DNA for the CDR3 is TGTGCCAGCAGCCGCCTTTTGAGCACTGAAGCTTTCTTT. Protein: CASSRLLSTEAFF.

This clone was picked up a small number of times. This chain links TRBV6-6 with TRBJ2-1; 7 bases match TRBD2. The V and J ends lost 0 bases and 4 bases, in that order; junction bases with no gene match: 0. The CDR3 runs to 14 residues. Germline values: CDR1 MNHNY, CDR2 SVGAGI (reference sequence). CDR3 residues: CASSYSREYNEQFF. CDR3 bases: TGTGCCAGCAGTTACTCGCGGGAGTACAATGAGCAGTTCTTC.

V is TRBV6-4 and J is TRBJ2-2, with TRBD2 identical over 9 bases. The CDR3 extends over 15 amino acids. Looked up from germline, CDR1 is MRHNA and CDR2 is SNTAGT. Trimming removed 4 bases from V and 1 base from J; junction bases left unmatched: 1. CDR3 DNA sequence: TGTGCCAGCAGTGTACTAGCGGGGAACACCGGGGAGCTGTTTTTT. This sequence encodes CASSVLAGNTGELFF.

The chain couples TRBV27 to TRBJ1-5; the D gene is possibly TRBD1 (5 bases). V lost 6 bases to trimming and J lost 5 bases, with 26 bases between them. Germline V lookup: CDR1 MNHEY, CDR2 SMNVEV (reference sequence). This CDR3 has 18 residues. The CDR3 reads CASSPKDNWGLNDQPQHF. The CDR3 region has the DNA TGTGCCAGCAGCCCCAAAGATAATTGGGGCTTAAATGATCAGCCCCAGCATTTT.

The CDR3 loop reads CASGLVQGTTNEKLFF. In DNA form, the CDR3 reads TGTGCTAGTGGTTTGGTACAGGGGACAACTAATGAAAAACTGTTTTTT. This chain uses TRBV12-5 with TRBJ1-4; 7 bases line up with TRBD1. Unmatched junction bases numbered 1, after V lost 0 bases and J lost 0 bases. The germline CDR1 and CDR2 sequences are LGHNT and FRNRAP. This CDR3 spans 16 amino acids. Together with reference TRBV12-5 and TRBJ1-4, the CDR3 gives the full variable domain: DARVTQTPRHKVTEMGQEVTMRCQPILGHNTVFWYRQTMMQGLELLAYFRNRAPLDDSGMPKDRFSAEMPDATLATLKIQPSEPRDSAVYFCASGLVQGTTNEKLFFGSGTQLSVL.

The V gene is TRBV4-2, the J gene TRBJ2-7; 14 bases align to TRBD2. Germline V CDR1 and CDR2: LGHNA, YNFKEQ. V dropped 4 bases and J dropped 5; count of bases not matched to a gene: 4. The CDR3 contains 15 residues. The CDR3 DNA reads TGTGCCAGCAGCCCAGGACTAGCGGGAGGAGACGAGCAGTACGTC. This gives the protein CASSPGLAGGDEQYV.

This clone was recorded a few times. The rearrangement links TRBV11-1 to TRBJ2-5; 12 nucleotides agree with TRBD2. The CDR3 contains 18 residues. Germline trimming cut 5 bases from V and 1 base from J; bases unmatched to any gene: 11. The germline CDR1 and CDR2 sequences are SGHAT and FQDESV (reference sequence). CDR3: CASSPRLAGVPFQETQYF. As DNA, the CDR3 is TGTGCCAGCAGCCCCAGACTAGCGGGAGTACCCTTCCAAGAGACCCAGTACTTC.

The gene calls are TRBV7-6 and TRBJ1-2, with 8 bases aligning to TRBD1. From germline, CDR1 is SGHVS and CDR2 FNYEAQ. The CDR3 is made up of 16 amino acids. V lost 0 bases and J lost 6; bases outside the gene matches: 9. This CDR3 reads CASSLAPPGQGDGYTF. The CDR3 DNA follows: TGTGCCAGCAGCTTAGCCCCCCCAGGACAGGGAGATGGCTACACCTTC.